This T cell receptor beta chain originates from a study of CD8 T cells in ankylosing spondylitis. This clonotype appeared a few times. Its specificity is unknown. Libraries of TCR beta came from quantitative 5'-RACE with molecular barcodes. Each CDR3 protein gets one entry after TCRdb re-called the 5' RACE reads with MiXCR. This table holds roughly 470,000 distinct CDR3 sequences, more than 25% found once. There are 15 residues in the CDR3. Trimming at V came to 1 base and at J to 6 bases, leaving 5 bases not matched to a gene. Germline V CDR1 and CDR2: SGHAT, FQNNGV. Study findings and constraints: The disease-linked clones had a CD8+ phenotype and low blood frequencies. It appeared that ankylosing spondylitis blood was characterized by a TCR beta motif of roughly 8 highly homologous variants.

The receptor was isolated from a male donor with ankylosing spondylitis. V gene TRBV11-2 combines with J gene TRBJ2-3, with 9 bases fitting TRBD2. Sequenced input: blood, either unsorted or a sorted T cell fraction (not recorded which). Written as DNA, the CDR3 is TGTGCCAGCAGCTTAGTAGCGGGAGTGGTGGATACGCAGTATTTT. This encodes CASSLVAGVVDTQYF.